The sequence of this T cell receptor (beta chain) was determined in a study of long-term antiretroviral therapy in people with HIV (dated by TCRdb to the early 2020s). Broadly, across the study: Collection of the earliest samples took place about a decade ahead of the 2015 WHO recommendation for immediate ART, at a time when ART was typically delayed until CD4 counts fell. No cross-contamination during QIAcube processing was seen in test extractions of a monoclonal T-cell line run alongside approximately 36 polyclonal samples. A total of some 200 cryopreserved PBMC samples came from 25 to 30 adults with confirmed HIV infection and were collected serially over a mean of roughly 6 years (range 1-12). Among the 30 or so participants with HIV, eleven to twelve were female. Whether ART initiation and durable HIV suppression were associated with changes in peripheral blood TRB repertoire composition and diversity was tested in a retrospective serial study. What the study reported, not specific to this receptor: No data were available on ART adherence, viral resistance or therapy changes, limiting inferences about post-ART repertoire changes. Since PBMC availability was limited, sequencing covered only the TCR beta chain, with no alpha chain pairing. Expanded TRB clones identified before ART initiation dominated the repertoire at all time points, although this dominance fluctuated and declined in many PLHIV after ART. Compared with controls, HIV repertoires had narrower CDR3 length ranges, and the network structure pointed to an antigen-experienced repertoire that shifted only slightly toward naive after ART. Because pre-ART samples had limited cell numbers, profiling was done on unsorted PBMC rather than on sorted CD4+ and CD8+ T cells. The samples span the years 2004 to 2017, and the ART regimens used may be less effective than current regimens. ART initiation was associated with a significant increase in TRB diversity, but diversity stayed significantly below transplant donor controls even after long-term ART.

Participants were included only if at least one PBMC sample before ART initiation and at least two post-ART samples were available. Every participant with HIV received treatment in the United States of America. Before DNA extraction, cryopreserved samples of roughly 0.9-11 million PBMC were thawed and then washed. At the time of the earliest PBMC sample for each participant with HIV, ages ranged from roughly 23 to 60 years. PBMC samples from each participant spanned 1-4 timepoints before ART initiation and 2-8 timepoints after ART initiation, with a median of 7 samples. For every participant, serial HIV viral load, CD4+ T-cell count, ART history and demographic data were obtained. Genomic DNA was extracted from unsorted PBMC with a Qiagen kit on a QIAcube, processed in batches of 12 samples. Including cysteine and phenylalanine, the CDR3 has 14 amino acids. The kept DNA is CDR3 alone, 42 bases in frame from the first base. V sheds 4 bases and J sheds 5 bases, leaving 15 bases between their ends. Looking up the germline V gene (reference sequence) yields CDR1 SEHNR and CDR2 FQNEAQ.

To note about this clone: Its antigen remains unidentified. Per-base quality was not reported, and no clone a single base away is much larger than it.

Sequencing of the TRB variable region was done with the immunoSEQ hsTCRB v3.0 assay at survey level resolution. The target sequencing depth for TRB was roughly 35,000-50,000 T-cell genomes per sample. TRB libraries were pooled and sequenced on an Illumina MiSeq using a v3 150-cycle kit. The source study handled its data this way. Repertoire analysis was performed in R inside a reproducible Nextflow workflow that covered QC, data transformation and analysis. LymphoSeq2, an R package for exploring AIRR-Seq data, was used to implement custom analyses. A few samples yielding fewer than 5000 total TRB sequences were excluded, leaving about 190 analyzed HIV repertoires. Of the approximately 190 retained HIV repertoires, under 65 were collected before and under 150 after ART initiation. Repertoires were downsampled to 5000 TRB nucleotide sequences, with summary statistics averaged over 100 downsampling iterations. Only TRB sequences with CDR3 regions of at least seven amino acids were retained for analysis. A Shannon entropy-derived clonality score and the Gini coefficient were used to measure diversity. In the repertoire networks, any two of the top 5000 CDR3 amino acid sequences were linked whenever the two sequences differed by an edit distance of one. For TRB CDR3 amino acid sequences, GLIPH2 was used to predict antigen specificity groups and MHC restriction. Known CMV, EBV, HIV or tissue antigen associations were flagged by matching CDR3 amino acid sequences against VDJdb and McPAS-TCR. Pre-ART, post-ART and control groups were compared with Wilcoxon signed-rank tests and Holm-Bonferroni correction. The table comes from immuneACCESS by way of TCRdb, which keeps in-frame sequences with V and J called. Part of the clones is missing from these tables; in studies checked, under half for an unresolved V gene and the rest for unknown reasons. V, J and clone size derive from that table, while D and trimming were established from the DNA sequence. This sample gives around 15,000 clones in total; roughly 76% of them show up just once. Around 15% of the sample lies in the top ten.

The V gene is TRBV7-9 and the J gene is TRBJ2-7; TRBD1 is a weak D gene call, 6 bases matching. The TCR sequence derives from a woman aged 45-59 years with HIV. The input for sequencing was unsorted PBMCs, taken 1.5 years before starting antiretroviral therapy. DNA sequence: TGTGCCAGCAGCTCTACAGGGTGGTCGGACGAGCAGTACTTC. The translation is CASSSTGWSDEQYF.